This TCR beta chain appears in the sequencing data of a study of Ad26.COV2.S vaccination and SARS-CoV-2 variants (dated by TCRdb to the early 2020s). Looking at the study overall: Vaccine-arm donors came from COV1001, a multicentre, randomized, double-blind, placebo-controlled phase I-IIa trial of Ad26.COV2.S in healthy adults. TCRbeta repertoire sequencing was used to assess the specificity and breadth of SARS-CoV-2-reactive T cell receptors after Ad26.COV2.S vaccination. Trial participants were randomized into five groups of five, in which low-dose or high-dose Ad26.COV2.S was given once or twice, or placebo was given on both occasions. Investigators did not know the trial group allocation while performing experiments and assessing outcomes. Ad26.COV2.S was administered intramuscularly at a dose of 5x10^10 or 1x10^11 viral particles, either as one shot or as two shots given 56 days apart. A total of 32 samples were included in the TCR-sequenced set, comprising about 20 Ad26.COV2.S vaccine recipients, 5 placebo recipients and 8 SARS-CoV-2 convalescent individuals.

The immunoSEQ Assay was used to sequence TCRbeta CDR3 regions. After extraction, genomic DNA underwent amplification by bias-controlled multiplex PCR, followed by high-throughput sequencing. The paper's data handling went like this. To quantify the absolute abundance of each unique TCRbeta CDR3 region, sequences were collapsed and filtered. T cell fraction was estimated by normalizing TCRbeta template counts to usable DNA, which was measured by amplifying reference genes present in all nucleated cells. Repertoire TCRs were annotated as SARS-CoV-2-specific when V gene, CDR3 amino acid sequence and J gene were exactly matched to a known reactive TCR set. MIRA supplied the reference SARS-CoV-2 TCR set, which was filtered for enrichment in COVID-19-positive ImmuneCODE repertoires so that public or cross-reactive TCRs were removed. Based on the MIRA antigens, annotated TCRs were further analysed at the level of specific ORF or position within ORF. Breadth was defined as the number of annotated unique rearrangements divided by the total number of unique productive rearrangements, and depth was defined as the summed frequency of the annotated unique rearrangements. Two-sided Wilcoxon rank-sum tests were applied when comparing TCR breadth between groups. The immuneACCESS repertoire file appears here via TCRdb, limited to in-frame rearrangements. These files lack a portion of the clones; in checked studies, under half of the deficit traces to unresolved V genes, and the cause of the others is not known. The D gene and trimming were derived from the DNA, and the V and J assignments and clone size from that table. The sample has hundreds of thousands of clones on record, roughly 90% of them singletons. The ten largest clonotypes hold approximately 5% of the sample.

Paper-wide results and their limitations: Comparing responses between vaccine doses or regimens was not something the study was powered to do. Vaccine and placebo recipients had similar non-spike TCR breadth, a finding consistent with the vaccine containing only spike. It was noted by the authors that total T cell responses may have been underestimated by the TCR breadth and depth analyses. Higher spike-specific TCR breadth was observed in Ad26.COV2.S recipients than in placebo recipients (P = 0.0014). After vaccination, substantial breadth of spike-specific CD8+ and CD4+ T cell responses was reported.

Turning to this clone: Its antigen has not been determined. No base qualities exist here, and no much larger clone lies one base off it.

The meaning of the sample's treatment or condition label: about 20 received Ad26.COV2.S at low or high dose, single or two shots; about five received placebo; per-sample allocation not given. For vaccine and placebo recipients, repertoires were sequenced using samples collected on day 63 after the first injection. Between 29 July and 7 August 2020, Cohort 1b enrolled about two dozen adults aged 18-55 years at one site in Boston, USA. Ad26.COV2.S was a replication-incompetent adenovirus type 26 vector expressing a prefusion-stabilized SARS-CoV-2 spike protein from the original Wuhan strain. The sample in question was peripheral blood, obtained in a trial of Ad26.COV2.S vaccine versus placebo. The clonotype was recovered from a person between 18 and 60 years old who received the Ad26.COV2.S COVID-19 vaccine or a placebo.

In nucleotides, the sequence is TGTGCCAGCAGCTTGGATACGGGTAGCTCCTACAATGAGCAGTTCTTC. Its translation is CASSLDTGSSYNEQFF. Rearrangement joined TRBV5-4 to TRBJ2-1; the D gene cannot be resolved reliably. The trim is 0 bases for V and 0 bases for J, with a gap of 10 bases between the germline ends. The germline V gene (reference sequence) gives CDR1 as SGHNT and CDR2 as YYREEE. The CDR3 starts with the cysteine, ends with the phenylalanine, and has 16 residues. The entry retains the CDR3 DNA only, 48 bases that are in frame from base 1.